Each of the 8 T cell receptor beta chains below was sequenced from the same sample in a study of T-cell memory formation after mild COVID-19. Each CDR3 protein gets one entry after TCRdb re-called the 5' RACE reads with MiXCR. Seen here are 380,000 or so distinct CDR3 sequences, around 13% observed once, and the top ten hold 22%. The specimen sequenced was PBMCs or a T cell subset sorted from them (not recorded which). The receptors derive from a man aged 18 to 29 who had mild COVID-19 (a few samples of this study predate the infection). Cell type and time point are not known.

This chain joins TRBV20-1 and TRBJ2-7, with 9 bases matching TRBD1. CDR1 and CDR2 from the germline V gene are DFQATT and SNEGSKA (reference sequence). With V trimmed by 1 base and J by 5 bases, 3 bases remained unmatched. This CDR3 comprises 13 residues. The CDR3 sequence is CSARADRGHEQYF. In DNA form, the CDR3 reads TGCAGTGCTAGAGCGGACAGGGGTCACGAGCAGTACTTC.

This clonotype was picked up a small number of times. The V gene is TRBV11-3, the J gene TRBJ2-1; 7 bases agree with TRBD2. The CDR3 is made up of 14 amino acids. The J segment lost 6 bases and the V segment lost 5 bases, leaving 7 bases of the junction unmatched. Germline CDR1 is SGHNT and CDR2 is YENEEA. Written as DNA, the CDR3 is TGTGCCAGCAGCGGACGGACTAGACGCAATGAGCAGTTCTTC. Amino acids: CASSGRTRRNEQFF.

In DNA, the CDR3 is TGCGCCAGCAGCTCGGCCCCCACCCGCAAGCTCCTAGCAAACACTGAAGCTTTCTTT. It translates to CASSSAPTRKLLANTEAFF. This chain joins TRBV5-1 and TRBJ1-1; D is ambiguous. Looked up from germline, CDR1 is SGHRS and CDR2 is YFSETQ. Between the trimmed V and J ends, which lost 3 bases and 2 bases, there was a span of 26 bases. The length of the CDR3 is 19 residues.

This chain joins TRBV20-1 and TRBJ1-4; D possibly corresponds to TRBD1 (5 bases). Germline V gene sequence: CDR1 DFQATT, CDR2 SNEGSKA (reference sequence). Trimming cost V 0 bases and J 8 bases, with 13 bases left between them. CDR3 length: 14 residues. This chain's CDR3 is CSAREGTIREKLFF. CDR3 sequence (DNA): TGCAGTGCTAGAGAGGGGACGATACGGGAAAAACTGTTTTTT.

This clonotype was detected many times. The rearrangement uses TRBV4-1 and TRBJ1-2; D may be TRBD1 (5 bases). The V end was cut by 5 bases, the J end by 5 bases, with 15 bases between. The CDR3 runs to 14 residues. The V gene's germline CDR1 is MGHRA and CDR2 YSYEKL. CDR3: CASSSPGTPYGYTF. The DNA for the CDR3 is TGCGCCAGCAGCTCACCCGGGACGCCTTATGGCTACACCTTC.

V usage is TRBV6-2 or TRBV6-3 and J usage is TRBJ2-7, with no clear D. V was shortened by 8 bases and J by 1 base, with 12 bases between the two germline ends. Germline CDR1 is MNHEY and CDR2 is SVGEGT. The CDR3 is 13 amino acids. The CDR3 DNA reads as TGTGCCAGCGCTAAGACCGAATCCTACGAGCAGTACTTC. It specifies CASAKTESYEQYF.

This clonotype was observed at least ten times. The chain combines TRBV7-8 with TRBJ2-1; TRBD2 matches 7 bases. The CDR3 spans 14 residues. CDR1 and CDR2 (germline): SGHVS, FQNEAQ. V dropped 2 bases and J dropped 3; count of bases not matched to a gene: 1. CDR3 loop: CASSLLAVYNEQFF. In DNA, the CDR3 is TGTGCCAGCAGCTTACTAGCGGTCTACAATGAGCAGTTCTTC. Variable domain in full (rest from reference TRBV7-8 and TRBJ2-1): GAGVSQSPRYKVAKRGQDVALRCDPISGHVSLFWYQQALGQGPEFLTYFQNEAQLDKSGLPSDRFFAERPEGSVSTLKIQRTQQEDSAVYLCASSLLAVYNEQFFGPGTRLTVL.

The sample holds a few counts of this clonotype. The rearrangement joins TRBV7-9 to TRBJ2-1; 13 nucleotides agree with TRBD2. CDR3 length: 19 amino acids. V lost 1 base to trimming and J lost 5 bases; unmatched junction nucleotides: 11. Germline V gene sequence: CDR1 SEHNR, CDR2 FQNEAQ (reference sequence). CDR3 residues: CASSLDRFTSGGANNEQFF. The CDR3 nucleotides are TGTGCCAGCAGCTTAGATCGGTTCACTAGCGGGGGGGCGAACAATGAGCAGTTCTTC.